These 25 T cell receptor beta chains were all obtained from the same sample, sequenced in a study of blood T cell repertoires in COVID-19. The protocol was immunoSEQ multiplex PCR, while the TCRdb copy is restricted to in-frame clones and leaves out a portion. The table lists 110,000 to 150,000 clones, 80% to 85% of them singletons. Sequencing was carried out using peripheral blood. The receptors originated from a human donor in a cohort sampled during active COVID-19.

The chain joins TRBV7-2 to TRBJ2-1, with 9 bases matching TRBD2. The V and J ends lost 3 bases and 8 bases, in that order; junction bases with no gene match: 11. In germline, CDR1 is SGHTA, CDR2 FQGNSA. This CDR3 is 16 amino acids long. In nucleotides, the CDR3 is TGTGCCAGCAGCTTCGGTTGGGGCGGGGGGGCCGATGAGCAGTTCTTC. Translation: CASSFGWGGGADEQFF.

The J gene is TRBJ1-4, the V gene TRBV6-5, with TRBD1 identical over 8 bases. Per the germline V gene, CDR1 is MNHEY and CDR2 is SVGAGI. V trimming: 5 bases; J trimming: 5 bases; junction bases outside the gene matches: 4. This CDR3 comprises 14 residues. CDR3: CASSIRGLNEKLFF. The CDR3 DNA is TGTGCCAGCAGTATCAGGGGGCTCAATGAAAAACTGTTTTTT.

In its sample, this clone was seen a few times. The gene calls are TRBV4-2 and TRBJ1-6; no clear D. CDR3 length: 19 amino acids. Per germline, CDR1 LGHNA and CDR2 YNFKEQ. Trimming cost V 1 base and J 0 bases, with 16 bases left between them. The CDR3: CASSQVFLELSSYNSPLHF. CDR3 bases: TGTGCCAGCAGCCAAGTCTTCTTGGAGCTTAGCTCCTATAATTCACCCCTCCACTTT.

Only one count was recorded for this clone. V usage is TRBV14 and J usage is TRBJ2-3, with a possible D match to TRBD2 (6 bases). CDR3 size: 18 residues. The V gene's germline CDR1 is SGHDN and CDR2 FVKESK. V lost 3 bases and J 6 bases, leaving 25 bases between the germline ends. The CDR3 DNA sequence: TGTGCCAGCAGCCACCAAGGAGGGGTCTTATTCGGAAGGGATACGCAGTATTTT. It is translated as CASSHQGGVLFGRDTQYF.

The rearrangement uses TRBV2 and TRBJ2-7; D is ambiguous. The CDR3 is 12 residues long. CDR1 is SNHLY and CDR2 is FYNNEI in the germline V gene. Trimming took off 4 bases at V and 3 bases at J, with 7 bases between the two ends. The CDR3 DNA reads as TGTGCCAGCAGTGTTACAGTCTACGAGCAGTACTTC. It specifies CASSVTVYEQYF.

The chain joins TRBV7-9 to TRBJ2-5; TRBD2 matches at 12 bases. The CDR3 runs to 17 residues. V shed 5 bases and J 5 bases; nucleotides not matched to a gene: 12. Looked up from germline, CDR1 is SEHNR and CDR2 is FQNEAQ (reference sequence). The DNA for the CDR3 is TGTGCCAGCAGCCGAGGCACTAGCGGGGGGCAAGGGGAGACCCAGTACTTC. Translated, it gives CASSRGTSGGQGETQYF.

The chain combines TRBV18 with TRBJ1-5, with D maybe TRBD1 (6 bases). The germline CDR1 and CDR2 sequences are KGHSH and LQKENI. Trimming pared 3 bases from V and 3 bases from J, leaving 12 bases between. CDR3 length: 15 amino acids. CDR3 nucleotides: TGTGCCAGCTCACCGTCCGGACAGATCAATCAGCCCCAGCATTTT. This encodes CASSPSGQINQPQHF.

This clone was counted once. The V gene is TRBV9, the J gene TRBJ2-7, with D perhaps TRBD2 (6 bases). The germline V gene has CDR1 SGDLS and CDR2 YYNGEE. The CDR3 spans 14 residues. The V end was cut by 4 bases, the J end by 7 bases, with 18 bases between. The CDR3 sequence: CASSPRGAGGEQYF. The DNA for the CDR3 is TGTGCCAGCAGCCCCCGGGGCGCTGGGGGGGAGCAGTACTTC.

V gene TRBV5-1 combines with J gene TRBJ1-1; no firm D call. The CDR3 spans 14 residues. The germline V and J ends were trimmed by 0 bases and 0 bases, with 6 bases remaining between them. CDR1 SGHRS and CDR2 YFSETQ come from the germline V gene. The CDR3 region is CASSLAQLNTEAFF. In nucleotides, the CDR3 is TGCGCCAGCAGCTTGGCCCAATTGAACACTGAAGCTTTCTTT.

This clone was counted once. This sequence joins TRBV5-4 and TRBJ1-2, with 10 bases fitting TRBD1. V gave up 3 bases and J gave up 4 bases; unmatched junction bases: 6. CDR3 length: 15 amino acids. Germline lookup yields CDR1 SGHNT and CDR2 YYREEE (reference sequence). This CDR3 reads CASSSPGQGSYGYTF. The CDR3 nucleotides read TGTGCCAGCAGCTCTCCGGGACAGGGGAGCTATGGCTACACCTTC.

The genes are TRBV24-1 and TRBJ1-2, with D possibly TRBD1 on 6 matching bases. V was cut by 6 bases and J by 4 bases, with 14 bases left in between. CDR3 size: 14 residues. Germline V gives CDR1 KGHDR, CDR2 SFDVKD. CDR3 coding DNA: TGTGCCACCAGTAGACAGGCAGGTGGCTATGGCTACACCTTC. Encoded protein: CATSRQAGGYGYTF.

This rearrangement joins TRBV7-2 to TRBJ1-1; no reliable D call. Germline V gene data show CDR1 as SGHTA and CDR2 as FQGNSA. With 5 bases removed from V and 6 bases from J, the gap between germline ends came to 16 bases. The CDR3 has 14 residues. CDR3 nucleotides: TGTGCCAGCAGCCCCCCGGCCTCGGGAGCTGAAGCTTTCTTT. This gives the protein CASSPPASGAEAFF.

The table lists this clone with a few counts. V is TRBV7-2 and J is TRBJ1-5; 7 nucleotides match TRBD1. The CDR3 totals 15 residues. J gave up 4 bases and V 1 base, and 4 bases lay outside the gene matches. Germline V gene sequence: CDR1 SGHTA, CDR2 FQGNSA. CDR3 DNA: TGTGCCAGCAGCTTAGGCCGACAGGGAAATCAGCCCCAGCATTTT. This encodes CASSLGRQGNQPQHF.

This clone turned up a few times. V gene TRBV10-3 combines with J gene TRBJ1-5; the D gene is possibly TRBD1 (5 bases). The V end lost 6 bases, the J end lost 5 bases, and 11 bases lay between the germline ends. The germline V gene encodes CDR1 ENHRY and CDR2 SYGVKD. The CDR3 is 13 residues long. The chain's CDR3 is CAIRSRADQPQHF. CDR3 nucleotides: TGTGCCATCAGGAGCAGGGCGGATCAGCCCCAGCATTTT.

V usage is TRBV5-4 and J usage is TRBJ2-7; 7 nucleotides line up with TRBD2. V trimming: 0 bases; J trimming: 0 bases; junction bases outside the gene matches: 6. CDR3 length equals 16 residues. CDR1 and CDR2 from the germline V gene are SGHNT and YYREEE (reference sequence). CDR3 nucleotide sequence: TGTGCCAGCAGCTTGGGGGCCGGGGGGTCCTCCTACGAGCAGTACTTC. It specifies CASSLGAGGSSYEQYF.

The sample holds a few counts of this clone. The V and J genes are TRBV5-1 and TRBJ1-6; 7 bases are a match to TRBD1. Germline CDR1 is SGHRS and CDR2 is YFSETQ. The trim removed 2 bases at V and 6 bases at J, leaving 5 bases unmatched. CDR3 length equals 15 residues. The CDR3 region is CASSFTGASNSPLHF. The CDR3 DNA sequence: TGCGCCAGCAGCTTTACAGGGGCCAGTAATTCACCCCTCCACTTT.

V is TRBV19 and J is TRBJ2-2; no clear D gene. The V and J ends lost 2 bases and 6 bases respectively, with 7 bases between them. CDR1 is LNHDA and CDR2 is SQIVND in the germline V gene (reference sequence). The CDR3 is made up of 13 amino acids. The CDR3, as DNA: TGTGCCAGTAGTATAAAAGAGGCCGGGGAGCTGTTTTTT. Translating gives CASSIKEAGELFF.

In nucleotides, the CDR3 is TGCGCCAGCAGCCATGGACAGATTCTAGCCAAAAACATTCAGTACTTC. Amino acids: CASSHGQILAKNIQYF. V gene TRBV5-1 combines with J gene TRBJ2-4; a weak D match, TRBD1 (6 bases). Trimming took off 4 bases at V and 0 bases at J, with 14 bases between the two ends. Germline values: CDR1 SGHRS, CDR2 YFSETQ. The CDR3 is 16 residues long.

V gene TRBV6-5 combines with J gene TRBJ2-3; a weak D match, TRBD1 (5 bases). Trimming left V 0 bases short and J 4 bases short, with 8 bases between. Germline CDR1 is MNHEY and CDR2 is SVGAGI. The length of the CDR3 is 14 residues. The CDR3 DNA is TGTGCCAGCAGTTACTCGATAGGGGCAGATACGCAGTATTTT. It yields the protein CASSYSIGADTQYF.

This chain connects TRBV28 to TRBJ2-7; TRBD2 is a possible D gene (5 bases). The CDR3 has 13 residues. Between the trimmed V and J ends, which lost 6 bases and 6 bases, there was a span of 15 bases. Germline V gene sequence: CDR1 MDHEN, CDR2 SYDVKM. This CDR3 is CASSAGVLSEQYF. As DNA, the CDR3 is TGTGCCAGCAGCGCCGGGGTCTTAAGCGAGCAGTACTTC.

The chain is built from TRBV7-2 and TRBJ2-5, with D possibly being TRBD1 (6 bases). CDR1 SGHTA and CDR2 FQGNSA come from the germline V gene. V was cut by 5 bases and J by 5 bases, with 18 bases left in between. The CDR3 is made up of 15 amino acids. Written as DNA, the CDR3 is TGTGCCAGCAGCAGACGGGAAGGAAGGGGGGAGACCCAGTACTTC. Protein: CASSRREGRGETQYF.

The V and J genes are TRBV11-1 and TRBJ1-2; TRBD1 might be the D (5 bases). This CDR3 has 12 residues. The germline V and J ends were trimmed by 6 bases and 8 bases, with 13 bases remaining between them. Looked up from germline, CDR1 is SGHAT and CDR2 is FQDESV (reference sequence). For the CDR3, the DNA is TGTGCCAGCAGGGCCCCAGGGTACGGCTACACCTTC. Amino acid sequence: CASRAPGYGYTF. Together with reference TRBV11-1 and TRBJ1-2, the CDR3 gives the full variable domain: EAEVAQSPRYKITEKSQAVAFWCDPISGHATLYWYRQILGQGPELLVQFQDESVVDDSQLPKDRFSAERLKGVDSTLKIQPAELGDSAMYLCASRAPGYGYTFGSGTRLTVV.

CDR3 in DNA: TGTGCCAGCAGCCAAGGCCCAGAGACTCTGAATGAGCAGTTCTTC. It is translated as CASSQGPETLNEQFF. The J gene is TRBJ2-1, the V gene TRBV3-1 (or the pseudogene TRBV3-2), with D hard to call. V was clipped by 1 base and J by 7 bases, with 14 bases between them. Germline assignment: CDR1 LGHDT and CDR2 YNNKEL (reference sequence). The CDR3 spans 15 residues.

This chain joins TRBV5-1 and TRBJ2-3, with D possibly TRBD1 on 6 matching bases. With 0 bases removed from V and 5 bases from J, the gap between germline ends came to 16 bases. The CDR3 has 16 residues. Per the germline V gene, CDR1 is SGHRS and CDR2 is YFSETQ. The CDR3 loop reads CASSLEGQGLGDTQYF. In nucleotides, the CDR3 is TGCGCCAGCAGCTTGGAGGGACAAGGGTTGGGAGATACGCAGTATTTT.

The chain employs TRBV5-1 and TRBJ2-1; 7 bases match TRBD2. V was clipped by 4 bases and J by 6 bases; unmatched bases: 10. This CDR3 spans 15 amino acids. CDR1 and CDR2 (germline): SGHRS, YFSETQ. The CDR3 sequence is CASSPSTSGVNEQFF. The CDR3, as DNA: TGCGCCAGCAGCCCCTCTACCAGCGGGGTCAATGAGCAGTTCTTC.